The next 6 T cell receptor beta chains were all read from a single sample in a study of blood T cell repertoires in COVID-19. The protocol was immunoSEQ multiplex PCR, while the TCRdb copy is restricted to in-frame clones and leaves out a portion. Seen here are approximately 220,000 clones, more than 65% observed once, and the top ten hold roughly 2.3%. The sample comprised peripheral blood. Every receptor here comes from an older woman with acute or convalescent COVID-19.

The gene calls are TRBV5-1 and TRBJ2-3, with TRBD1 as a possible D gene (6 bases). The CDR3 consists of 16 residues. Germline lookup yields CDR1 SGHRS and CDR2 YFSETQ. Trimming left V 0 bases short and J 0 bases short, with 11 bases between. The CDR3 sequence is CASSLGGTTSTDTQYF. CDR3 bases: TGCGCCAGCAGCTTGGGTGGGACAACTAGCACAGATACGCAGTATTTT.

The rearrangement uses TRBV19 and TRBJ1-4; 9 nucleotides line up with TRBD1. This CDR3 has 15 amino acids. Per germline, CDR1 LNHDA and CDR2 SQIVND (reference sequence). The V gene end was trimmed by 6 bases and the J gene end by 2 bases; junction bases not matched to a gene: 4. CDR3 sequence: CASRRDRATNEKLFF. CDR3 DNA: TGTGCCAGTAGAAGGGACAGGGCCACTAATGAAAAACTGTTTTTT.

The rearrangement joins TRBV18 to TRBJ1-3, with D possibly being TRBD1 (5 bases). There are 13 residues in the CDR3. Germline CDR1 and CDR2: KGHSH and LQKENI. V was shortened by 2 bases and J by 7 bases, with 9 bases between the two germline ends. CDR3 protein: CASSPTEGNTIYF. The CDR3 nucleotides read TGTGCCAGCTCACCAACGGAGGGGAACACCATATATTTT. The whole variable domain, remainder taken from reference TRBV18 and TRBJ1-3, is NAGVMQNPRHLVRRRGQEARLRCSPMKGHSHVYWYRQLPEEGLKFMVYLQKENIIDESGMPKERFSAEFPKEGPSILRIQQVVRGDSAAYFCASSPTEGNTIYFGEGSWLTVV.

The gene calls are TRBV29-1 and TRBJ1-1; D may be TRBD1 (5 bases). V was cut by 7 bases and J by 2 bases, with 14 bases left in between. The CDR3 spans 13 residues. Germline lookup yields CDR1 SQVTM and CDR2 ANQGSEA. CDR3 coding DNA: TGCAGCGCTACAGGACAAAAAAACACTGAAGCTTTCTTT. Amino acid sequence: CSATGQKNTEAFF.

The chain carries TRBV5-6 and TRBJ1-2; D ambiguous. V was cut by 0 bases and J by 3 bases, with 18 bases left in between. The CDR3 is 17 residues long. From germline, CDR1 is SGHDT and CDR2 YYEEEE. Here the CDR3 DNA reads TGTGCCAGCAGCTTGGAATCAGGAGTAGGGAGGCACTATGGCTACACCTTC. This codes for CASSLESGVGRHYGYTF.

V usage is TRBV28 and J usage is TRBJ1-3; the D gene is possibly TRBD1 (5 bases). This CDR3 has 17 residues. Per germline, CDR1 MDHEN and CDR2 SYDVKM. V was cut by 7 bases and J by 0 bases, with 19 bases left in between. The chain's CDR3 is CASNPPGLTSSGNTIYF. The CDR3 DNA reads TGTGCCAGCAACCCCCCGGGACTAACTAGCTCTGGAAACACCATATATTTT.